This entry concerns a single T cell receptor beta chain. Antigen unknown. The V gene end was trimmed by 6 bases and the J gene end by 5 bases; junction bases not matched to a gene: 7. The CDR3 sequence is 15 residues long. Germline CDR1 is MNHEY and CDR2 is SVGAGI. This sample was included in a study of T-cell memory formation after mild COVID-19. Study summary: TCR clusters showed largely donor specificity.

TCRdb independently ran MiXCR on the 5' RACE reads; one entry per CDR3 protein. The table lists fewer than 500,000 distinct CDR3 sequences, 20% to 30% of them singletons. Overall study findings and caveats: Day 15 to 85 contracting clones showed balanced CD4/CD8; day 15 to 37 expanders favored CD4+. The pre-infection memory compartment contained some responding clones, suggesting cross-reactive memory joined.

V gene TRBV6-5 combines with J gene TRBJ1-6; 7 nucleotides align to TRBD1. The TCR comes from an adult woman who had mild COVID-19 (a few samples of this study predate the infection). Cell type and time point are not known. The material sequenced was PBMCs or a T cell subset sorted from them (not recorded which). The CDR3 spells CASRIGGIHNSPLHF. In DNA, the CDR3 is TGTGCCAGCAGAATAGGGGGCATCCATAATTCACCCCTCCACTTT.